The 24 T cell receptor beta chains below come from one sample, sequenced in a study of shared clonotypes between healthy human individuals. TCRdb's table, derived via immunoSEQ multiplex PCR, lists solely in-frame clones and lacks some. The sample contains some 490,000 clones, about 84% of which appear only once. The source material was PBMCs. These receptors were obtained from a woman aged 40-49 years in good health. Some clones in this sample may be carry-over from other donors' samples.

The V call is TRBV4-2, the J call TRBJ2-7; D gene ambiguous. Trimming removed 0 bases at V and 0 bases at J, with 6 bases between. The CDR3 has 14 amino acids. The germline CDR1 and CDR2 sequences are LGHNA and YNFKEQ. CDR3 nucleotides: TGTGCCAGCAGCCAAGAGGACGGCTCCTACGAGCAGTACTTC. This codes for CASSQEDGSYEQYF.

The chain combines TRBV7-2 with TRBJ2-2; the D is unclear. The CDR3 has 16 amino acids. Per germline, CDR1 SGHTA and CDR2 FQGNSA. V was clipped by 1 base and J by 1 base, with 10 bases between them. For the CDR3, the DNA is TGTGCCAGCAGCTTAGTCTCTATCGGGAACACCGGGGAGCTGTTTTTT. Its translation: CASSLVSIGNTGELFF. The entire variable domain, with the rest obtained from reference TRBV7-2 and TRBJ2-2, is as follows: GAGVSQSPSNKVTEKGKDVELRCDPISGHTALYWYRQSLGQGLEFLIYFQGNSAPDKSGLPSDRFSAERTGGSVSTLTIQRTQQEDSAVYLCASSLVSIGNTGELFFGEGSRLTVL.

This rearrangement joins TRBV27 to TRBJ1-1, with 8 bases identical to TRBD1. Germline values: CDR1 MNHEY, CDR2 SMNVEV (reference sequence). The CDR3 covers 13 residues. V lost 2 bases, J lost 10 bases, and 6 bases stayed unmatched. The CDR3 region has the DNA TGTGCCAGCAGTTTACAGGGGGCGCAGGTAGCTTTCTTT. Amino acid sequence: CASSLQGAQVAFF.

This chain connects TRBV6-1 to TRBJ1-2, with unresolved D. V was trimmed by 2 bases and J by 7 bases, leaving 11 bases between them. The CDR3 extends over 13 amino acids. Germline CDR1 MNHNS, CDR2 SASEGT. CDR3 loop: CASSELRSSGYTF. CDR3 nucleotide sequence: TGTGCCAGCAGTGAACTAAGGTCCTCTGGCTACACCTTC.

Here the CDR3 DNA reads TGTGCCAGCAGTTCCTCCCCCAGGGCTAATACGCAGTATTTT. Translation gives CASSSSPRANTQYF. The gene calls are TRBV27 and TRBJ2-3; TRBD1 might be the D (5 bases). Germline loops: CDR1 MNHEY, CDR2 SMNVEV (reference sequence). V shed 4 bases and J shed 7 bases, with 15 bases lying between them. The CDR3 consists of 14 residues.

In this sample, this clone turned up a few times. CDR3 amino acids: CASSLDGKSYEQYF. CDR3 DNA: TGTGCCAGCAGCTTAGACGGGAAATCCTACGAGCAGTACTTC. J is TRBJ2-7 and V is TRBV7-2; tentative D call: TRBD2 (5 bases). Germline CDR1 SGHTA, CDR2 FQGNSA. V lost 1 base and J lost 1, with 8 bases in between. The CDR3 is 14 amino acids.

CDR3 in DNA: TGCAGCGTTGAGGCCGATCCCCACCGGTCAACGCCGTCAAGAGCGAATGAGCAGTTCTTC. As protein: CSVEADPHRSTPSRANEQFF. The genes are TRBV29-1 and TRBJ2-1; no definite D call. The CDR3 is made up of 20 amino acids. V was trimmed by 3 bases and J by 7 bases, leaving 34 bases between them. Germline-derived CDR1 and CDR2 are SQVTM and ANQGSEA.

This chain connects TRBV6-5 to TRBJ1-1; D is unclear. CDR1 is MNHEY, CDR2 SVGAGI, per germline. Trimming removed 6 bases at V and 6 bases at J, with 8 bases between. The length of the CDR3 is 11 residues. CDR3 residues: CASRACPEAFF. Written as DNA, the CDR3 is TGTGCCAGCAGGGCTTGCCCTGAAGCTTTCTTT.

V usage is TRBV6-1 and J usage is TRBJ1-2; D uncertain. CDR3 length: 13 amino acids. The germline CDR1 and CDR2 sequences are MNHNS and SASEGT. V was pared by 6 bases and J by 8 bases, with 16 bases between. Here the CDR3 reads CASRDTSRSGYTF. Here the CDR3 DNA reads TGTGCCAGCAGGGATACAAGTAGGTCGGGCTACACCTTC.

The chain joins TRBV27 to TRBJ2-5; D is possibly TRBD1 (6 bases). The CDR3 runs 14 residues. Per the germline V gene, CDR1 is MNHEY and CDR2 is SMNVEV (reference sequence). V was trimmed by 8 bases and J by 5 bases, leaving 18 bases between them. CDR3 coding DNA: TGTGCCAGCTCAGGCAGGGGTAGTAGGGAGACCCAGTACTTC. Amino acid sequence: CASSGRGSRETQYF.

V gene TRBV2 combines with J gene TRBJ1-4; D remains unclear. CDR1 and CDR2 from the germline V gene are SNHLY and FYNNEI. The CDR3 consists of 16 residues. Trimming pared 0 bases from V and 8 bases from J, leaving 16 bases between. CDR3 in DNA: TGTGCCAGCAGTGAAGCGCTTGTTACAGTTAGCGAAAAACTGTTTTTT. Translation gives CASSEALVTVSEKLFF. The variable domain in full, completed from reference TRBV2 and TRBJ1-4, reads EPEVTQTPSHQVTQMGQEVILRCVPISNHLYFYWYRQILGQKVEFLVSFYNNEISEKSEIFDDQFSVERPDGSNFTLKIRSTKLEDSAMYFCASSEALVTVSEKLFFGSGTQLSVL.

The gene calls are TRBV29-1 and TRBJ2-7; D unclear. The germline V gene encodes CDR1 SQVTM and CDR2 ANQGSEA. The CDR3 is 13 residues long. The ends were cut back, 2 bases at V and 4 bases at J, with 12 bases in the middle. The CDR3 nucleotides are TGCAGCGTTGAAACAGACGAAAATTACGAGCAGTACTTC. Translation: CSVETDENYEQYF.

This clone was recorded once. Other DNA sequences in the sample encode the same CDR3. The rearrangement links TRBV15 to TRBJ2-3, with D hard to call. Germline CDR1 and CDR2: LNHNV and YYDKDF (reference sequence). This CDR3 is built from 13 residues. V lost 0 bases to trimming and J lost 0 bases, with 1 base between them. The CDR3 loop is CATSRDSTDTQYF. CDR3 DNA: TGTGCCACCAGCAGAGACAGCACAGATACGCAGTATTTT.

Turning to this clone: A much larger clone lies one base from this, so it may be a read error. The rearrangement uses TRBV6-5 and TRBJ1-6, with unresolved D. The CDR3 spans 12 residues. V lost 2 bases and J lost 10, with 6 bases in between. Germline values: CDR1 MNHEY, CDR2 SVGAGI. The CDR3 region is CASSYLASPLHF. CDR3 DNA: TGTGCCAGCAGTTACCTGGCCTCACCCCTCCACTTT.

The V call is TRBV7-6, the J call TRBJ2-7; 8 nucleotides align to TRBD1. Germline CDR1 SGHVS, CDR2 FNYEAQ. Trimming cost V 1 base and J 3 bases; bases outside gene matches: 5. This CDR3 spans 15 amino acids. CDR3 nucleotides: TGTGCCAGCAGCTTAGGCAGGGGGCCCCACTACGAGCAGTACTTC. Amino acid sequence: CASSLGRGPHYEQYF.

In the case of this clone: A far bigger clonotype differs at one base, so this is likely a read error. This chain connects TRBV7-2 to TRBJ1-5, with TRBD1 matching 10 bases. The CDR3 totals 15 residues. V was pared by 4 bases and J by 6 bases, with 6 bases of the junction left unmatched. Germline V gene lookup returns CDR1 SGHTA and CDR2 FQGNSA. The chain's CDR3 is CASSSGQGGSQPQHF. The CDR3 bases are TGTGCCAGCAGCTCAGGACAGGGGGGGAGTCAGCCCCAGCATTTT. Full variable domain (remainder filled in from reference TRBV7-2 and TRBJ1-5): GAGVSQSPSNKVTEKGKDVELRCDPISGHTALYWYRQSLGQGLEFLIYFQGNSAPDKSGLPSDRFSAERTGGSVSTLTIQRTQQEDSAVYLCASSSGQGGSQPQHFGDGTRLSIL.

Comments on this clone: One base separates it from a far larger clone, so it is likely a read error. V is TRBV7-9 and J is TRBJ2-2, with D unclear. Germline V gene data show CDR1 as SEHNR and CDR2 as FQNEAQ (reference sequence). CDR3 size: 14 residues. The CDR3 DNA reads as TGTGCCAGCAGCTTACAGGAGAACACCTGGGAGCTGTTTTTT. Translated: CASSLQENTWELFF.

The chain employs TRBV7-9 and TRBJ2-5; TRBD1 might be the D (5 bases). This CDR3 is 15 amino acids long. The germline V gene encodes CDR1 SEHNR and CDR2 FQNEAQ (reference sequence). Trimming removed 2 bases from V and 3 bases from J, with 13 bases in between. CDR3 protein: CASSLRGIQEETQYF. CDR3 nucleotide sequence: TGTGCCAGCAGCTTAAGAGGTATACAGGAAGAGACCCAGTACTTC.

On this clone: It is likely a read error: a sequence one base away is far more abundant. Other DNA sequences within the sample encode an identical CDR3. This sequence joins TRBV2 and TRBJ2-7; TRBD1 or TRBD2 may be the D gene (5 bases each). Trimming shortened V by 6 bases and J by 4 bases, and 10 bases separated the two germline ends. The CDR3 contains 12 residues. Germline-derived CDR1 and CDR2 are SNHLY and FYNNEI. The CDR3 is CASRGPTYEQYF. The CDR3 nucleotides read TGTGCCAGCAGGGGACCGACATACGAGCAGTACTTC.

A single count supports this clone. The chain couples TRBV9 to TRBJ2-2; D gene unclear. Per the germline V gene, CDR1 is SGDLS and CDR2 is YYNGEE. V was clipped by 2 bases and J by 0 bases, with 8 bases between them. This CDR3 spans 15 amino acids. CDR3 DNA sequence: TGTGCCAGCAGCGTTATGGTTTCGAACACCGGGGAGCTGTTTTTT. It codes for CASSVMVSNTGELFF.

This clone was seen just once. The rearrangement joins TRBV25-1 to TRBJ2-5, with D maybe TRBD1 (6 bases). The CDR3 length is 14 residues. V was shortened by 4 bases and J by 5 bases, with 14 bases between the two germline ends. The germline gives CDR1 MGHDK, CDR2 SYGVNS. This CDR3 is CASSVPGAGETQYF. In nucleotides, the CDR3 is TGTGCCAGCAGTGTACCAGGGGCAGGGGAGACCCAGTACTTC.

The V gene is TRBV2, the J gene TRBJ1-2; no clear D. Trimming took 2 bases from V and 4 from J, leaving 5 bases between them. This CDR3 comprises 12 residues. Germline V lookup: CDR1 SNHLY, CDR2 FYNNEI. The CDR3 sequence is CASSESIYGYTF. The CDR3 DNA is TGTGCCAGCAGTGAAAGCATCTATGGCTACACCTTC.

DNA for the CDR3: TGCGCCAGCAGCTTGGGGACTAGAGGGCCCACAGATACGCAGTATTTT. This sequence encodes CASSLGTRGPTDTQYF. V is TRBV5-1 and J is TRBJ2-3; 7 bases map to TRBD2. The CDR3 is made up of 16 amino acids. Germline values: CDR1 SGHRS, CDR2 YFSETQ. Trimming at V came to 0 bases and at J to 2 bases, leaving 6 bases not matched to a gene.

This chain uses TRBV18 with TRBJ2-2; D might be TRBD1 (5 bases). CDR1 is KGHSH and CDR2 is LQKENI in the germline V gene. V was shortened by 5 bases and J by 7 bases, with 17 bases between the two germline ends. This CDR3 region has 15 residues. This CDR3 reads CASSTGQDRGGELFF. In nucleotides, the CDR3 is TGTGCCAGCTCAACCGGACAAGACCGAGGCGGGGAGCTGTTTTTT.